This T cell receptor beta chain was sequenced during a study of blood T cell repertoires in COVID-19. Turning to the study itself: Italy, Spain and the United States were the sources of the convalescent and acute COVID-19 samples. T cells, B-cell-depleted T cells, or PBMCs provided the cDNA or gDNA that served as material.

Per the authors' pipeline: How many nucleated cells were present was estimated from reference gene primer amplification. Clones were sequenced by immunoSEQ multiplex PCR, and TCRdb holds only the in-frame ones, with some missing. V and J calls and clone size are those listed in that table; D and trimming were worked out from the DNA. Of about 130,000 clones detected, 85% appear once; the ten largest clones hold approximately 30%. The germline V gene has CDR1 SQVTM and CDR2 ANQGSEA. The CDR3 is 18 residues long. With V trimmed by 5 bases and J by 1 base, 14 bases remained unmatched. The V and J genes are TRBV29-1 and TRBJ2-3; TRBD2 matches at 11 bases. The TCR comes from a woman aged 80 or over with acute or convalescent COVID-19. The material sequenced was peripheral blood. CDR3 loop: CSVLSGVAGGPRTDTQYF. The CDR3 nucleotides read TGCAGCGTTCTCTCGGGGGTAGCGGGGGGGCCCCGCACAGATACGCAGTATTTT.